Below are 14 T cell receptor beta chains sequenced from a single sample in a study of blood T cell repertoires in COVID-19. Data came from immunoSEQ multiplex PCR; TCRdb stores just in-frame clones and leaves some out. The sample contains over 35,000 clones, roughly 90% of which appear only once. Input material: peripheral blood. These receptor sequences come from a human donor in a cohort sampled during active COVID-19.

The rearrangement uses TRBV5-1 and TRBJ2-1; 12 nucleotides match TRBD2. Germline loops: CDR1 SGHRS, CDR2 YFSETQ. The V gene end was trimmed by 2 bases and the J gene end by 9 bases; junction bases not matched to a gene: 6. The CDR3 spans 15 residues. The CDR3 DNA reads TGCGCCAGCAGCTTAACTAGCGGGGGGACGGTTGAGCAGTTCTTC. Translating gives CASSLTSGGTVEQFF.

V is TRBV6-2 or TRBV6-3 and J is TRBJ1-4, with 7 bases aligning to TRBD1. Trimming removed 6 bases from V and 5 bases from J; junction bases left unmatched: 12. The germline V gene has CDR1 MNHEY and CDR2 SVGEGT. CDR3 length: 16 amino acids. CDR3 loop: CASSPSRTGGNEKLFF. The CDR3 DNA reads as TGTGCCAGCAGCCCTAGCAGGACAGGAGGAAATGAAAAACTGTTTTTT.

This clone was detected once. This sequence joins TRBV15 and TRBJ2-3; weak D call: TRBD1 (6 bases). This CDR3 is 16 amino acids long. The germline V and J ends were trimmed by 3 bases and 0 bases, with 13 bases remaining between them. CDR1 and CDR2 from the germline V gene are LNHNV and YYDKDF (reference sequence). The CDR3 spells CATSSRDRRSTDTQYF. CDR3 coding DNA: TGTGCCACCAGCAGTCGAGACAGGCGAAGCACAGATACGCAGTATTTT.

The gene calls are TRBV9 and TRBJ2-5; D is possibly TRBD2 (6 bases). Germline lookup yields CDR1 SGDLS and CDR2 YYNGEE. The CDR3 length is 17 residues. Trimming removed 0 bases from V and 2 bases from J, with 17 bases in between. This CDR3 is CASSVAGRGKAQETQYF. As DNA, the CDR3 is TGTGCCAGCAGCGTAGCCGGGCGGGGCAAGGCGCAAGAGACCCAGTACTTC.

The chain couples TRBV4-1 to TRBJ2-7; the match to TRBD1 covers 9 bases. The V and J ends lost 3 bases and 0 bases, in that order; junction bases with no gene match: 3. The length of the CDR3 is 15 residues. Germline V gene lookup returns CDR1 MGHRA and CDR2 YSYEKL. This CDR3 is CASSHPGQGSYEQYF. The CDR3 DNA sequence: TGCGCCAGCAGCCACCCGGGACAGGGCTCCTACGAGCAGTACTTC.

The gene calls are TRBV11-3 and TRBJ1-1; perhaps TRBD1 as D (6 bases). V lost 4 bases to trimming and J lost 0 bases, with 15 bases between them. This CDR3 contains 16 residues. Per the germline V gene, CDR1 is SGHNT and CDR2 is YENEEA. The CDR3 reads CASSYSGTQMNTEAFF. DNA of the CDR3: TGTGCCAGCAGCTATTCCGGGACACAAATGAACACTGAAGCTTTCTTT.

The rearrangement joins TRBV7-3 to TRBJ2-2, with 12 nucleotides matching TRBD1. Trimming cost V 5 bases and J 8 bases; bases outside gene matches: 9. There are 16 residues in the CDR3. The germline CDR1 and CDR2 sequences are SGHTA and FQGTGA. CDR3 loop: CASSPGGQGATGELFF. The CDR3 bases are TGTGCCAGCAGCCCCGGGGGACAGGGGGCAACGGGGGAGCTGTTTTTT.

This clone came up once. The chain uses TRBV30 and TRBJ1-6; TRBD1 aligns across 9 bases. After removal of 4 bases from V and 7 bases from J, the junction contained 17 bases not matched to a gene. CDR3 length equals 18 residues. Germline CDR1 reads GTSNPN; CDR2 reads SVGIG (reference sequence). The CDR3 loop is CAWTERQGVRKVNSPLHF. The CDR3 region has the DNA TGTGCCTGGACCGAACGACAGGGGGTAAGGAAAGTGAATTCACCCCTCCACTTT.

The J gene is TRBJ1-1, the V gene TRBV12-3 or TRBV12-4; D unresolved. The V end lost 6 bases, the J end lost 5 bases, and 7 bases lay between the germline ends. CDR3 length: 11 amino acids. CDR3 amino acids: CASSPRTEAFF. In DNA form, the CDR3 reads TGTGCCAGCAGCCCGCGGACTGAAGCTTTCTTT.

This chain connects TRBV6-1 to TRBJ2-7; D remains unclear. Germline V lookup: CDR1 MNHNS, CDR2 SASEGT. The CDR3 consists of 15 residues. The V gene lost 2 bases and the J gene lost 3 bases, with 14 bases spanning the gap. CDR3 sequence (DNA): TGTGCCAGCAGTGAATCCCCGGTAAGAGGCTACGAGCAGTACTTC. It encodes CASSESPVRGYEQYF.

The CDR3 here is CASSLEGRQGNYGYTF. Written as DNA, the CDR3 is TGTGCCAGCAGCTTAGAGGGGCGGCAGGGAAACTATGGCTACACCTTC. The chain combines TRBV11-3 with TRBJ1-2; possible D gene TRBD1, 5 bases. CDR1 and CDR2 (germline): SGHNT, YENEEA. There are 16 residues in the CDR3. V was trimmed by 0 bases and J by 2 bases, leaving 13 bases between them.

This clone was seen only a few times. This chain uses TRBV9 with TRBJ2-2; D may be TRBD2 (6 bases). Germline CDR1 SGDLS, CDR2 YYNGEE. Deletions cut 4 bases from V and 3 bases from J, with 13 bases between. The CDR3 contains 15 residues. This CDR3 reads CASSPPGRDTGELFF. The DNA of the CDR3 is TGTGCCAGCAGCCCCCCCGGGAGAGACACCGGGGAGCTGTTTTTT.

This chain links TRBV9 with TRBJ1-3; 10 bases agree with TRBD1. V dropped 3 bases and J dropped 2; count of bases not matched to a gene: 2. The germline V gene encodes CDR1 SGDLS and CDR2 YYNGEE. This CDR3 spans 15 amino acids. The CDR3 region has the DNA TGTGCCAGCAGCGGACAGGGGGCGACTGGAAACACCATATATTTT. Translation: CASSGQGATGNTIYF.

This clone was picked up one time. The rearrangement links TRBV5-6 to TRBJ1-2; a possible D gene is TRBD1 (5 bases). The length of the CDR3 is 17 residues. CDR1 is SGHDT, CDR2 YYEEEE, per germline. V was clipped by 3 bases and J by 3 bases, with 21 bases between them. The CDR3 DNA is TGTGCCAGCAGCTATGCCTCCAACCAGGGCCAAGACTATGGCTACACCTTC. Translated, it gives CASSYASNQGQDYGYTF.